The clone carrying this T cell receptor (beta chain) was recorded at least ten times. Investigators excluded patients with uncontrolled infection, other autoimmune disease, pregnancy or lactation. Each diagnosis was grounded in clinical symptoms, serum thyroxine and TRAb, thyroid ultrasound, and orbital computed tomography. The PBMCs had their origin in approximately 10 ml of fresh peripheral blood. This entry is derived from a study of T cells in Graves' hyperthyroidism and ophthalmopathy. Trimming at V came to 6 bases and at J to 0 bases, leaving 22 bases not matched to a gene. This CDR3 contains 20 residues. Germline V gene sequence: CDR1 MRHNA, CDR2 SNTAGT. There were TCR beta CDR3 regions amplified from RNA transcripts. The TCR CDR3 was amplified in a first-round RT-PCR using the HTBI primer set. MiXCR, applied by TCRdb to the multiplex PCR reads, yields one record per CDR3 protein. The data contain about 610,000 distinct CDR3 sequences, roughly 15% of them seen just once; the ten biggest clones take up over 3.5%.

J is TRBJ1-1 and V is TRBV6-4; the match to TRBD1 covers 7 bases. Sequencing was performed on blood. This TCR was recovered from a woman aged 40 to 49 with Graves' ophthalmopathy. This CDR3 reads CASSPEVRGASSLLNTEAFF. CDR3 bases: TGTGCCAGCAGCCCGGAAGTCAGGGGGGCATCCAGTTTACTGAACACTGAAGCTTTCTTT.